The entry below describes one T cell receptor (beta chain). As yet, its antigen is unknown. The V end was cut by 0 bases, the J end by 5 bases, with 11 bases between. The CDR3 spans 14 residues. The germline gives CDR1 SGDLS, CDR2 YYNGEE. The data originate from a study of T cells in localized non-small cell lung cancer. Study outcomes and limitations: The study found T cell clonality highest in uninvolved adjacent lung, above tumor. Analysis by sequencing included only one tumor region, so heterogeneity remains possible.

Sequenced by immunoSEQ multiplex PCR; TCRdb stores in-frame clones only, minus some. The data show some 130,000 clones, around 90% seen once. This receptor was taken from a female donor of 60 years or more with stage I lung adenocarcinoma. This material consisted of peripheral blood, taken before any cancer treatment. This sequence joins TRBV9 and TRBJ1-2, with a possible D match to TRBD1 (5 bases). As DNA, the CDR3 is TGTGCCAGCAGCGTAGCGGGGGGAGGATATGGCTACACCTTC. Translation gives CASSVAGGGYGYTF.